The sequence of this T cell receptor (beta chain) was determined in a study of cytomegalovirus exposure and HLA in healthy donors. Study-level information: There were some 81 million unique TCRs (from HLA-typed donors) in an early data release.

Points on this clone: Its specificity is unknown.

General observations from the study: One variant, a missense change in DCLRE1C, was linked in a later analysis to TCR beta V- and J-gene trimming.

Use of 60 Vbeta and 13 Jbeta primers characterized the PCR. The protocol was immunoSEQ multiplex PCR, while the TCRdb copy is restricted to in-frame clones and leaves out a portion. The sample holds approximately 120,000 clones, about 86% seen once. Germline V gene data show CDR1 as SGHRS and CDR2 as YFSETQ. The V segment lost 0 bases and the J segment 3 bases; nucleotides outside the gene matches: 11. The CDR3 sequence is 18 residues long. The chain links TRBV5-1 to TRBJ1-4; 7 bases are a match to TRBD1. This sequence was found in a woman aged 30 to 39 in good health and CMV-seronegative. The sequencing input was PBMCs. Here the CDR3 reads CASSLAPTSGTANEKLFF. CDR3 nucleotides: TGCGCCAGCAGCTTGGCCCCGACTTCCGGGACAGCTAATGAAAAACTGTTTTTT.